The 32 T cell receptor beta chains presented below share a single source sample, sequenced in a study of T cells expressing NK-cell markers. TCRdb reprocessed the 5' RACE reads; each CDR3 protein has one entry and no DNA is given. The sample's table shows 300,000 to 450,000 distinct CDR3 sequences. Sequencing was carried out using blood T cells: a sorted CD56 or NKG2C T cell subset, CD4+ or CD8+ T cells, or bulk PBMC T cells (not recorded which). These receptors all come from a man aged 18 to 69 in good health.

This CDR3 is CASSYAAGGPRDTQYF. The gene calls are TRBV7-2 and TRBJ2-3; TCRdb's D gene call, TRBD2, goes unchecked for lack of DNA. The germline CDR1 and CDR2 sequences are SGHTA and FQGNSA. The CDR3 has 16 amino acids.

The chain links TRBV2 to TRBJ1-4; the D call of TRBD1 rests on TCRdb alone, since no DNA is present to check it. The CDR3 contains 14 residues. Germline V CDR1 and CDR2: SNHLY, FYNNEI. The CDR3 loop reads CASSVRGHNEKLFF.

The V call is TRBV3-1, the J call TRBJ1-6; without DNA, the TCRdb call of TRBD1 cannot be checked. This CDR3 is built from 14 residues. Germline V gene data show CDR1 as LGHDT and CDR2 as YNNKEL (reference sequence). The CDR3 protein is CASSTQGPNSPLHF.

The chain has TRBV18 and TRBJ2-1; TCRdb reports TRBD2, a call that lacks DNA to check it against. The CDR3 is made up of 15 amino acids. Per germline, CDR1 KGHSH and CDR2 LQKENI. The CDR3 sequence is CASSGVSGGRNEQFF.

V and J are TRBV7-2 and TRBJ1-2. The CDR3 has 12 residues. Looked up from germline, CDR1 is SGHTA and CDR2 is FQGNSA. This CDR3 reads CASSLRDHGYTF.

This CDR3 is CASSGGGTLNEQFF. The V and J genes are TRBV9 and TRBJ2-1; checking the TCRdb D call of TRBD1 is not possible without DNA. The germline V gene encodes CDR1 SGDLS and CDR2 YYNGEE. The CDR3 is made up of 14 amino acids.

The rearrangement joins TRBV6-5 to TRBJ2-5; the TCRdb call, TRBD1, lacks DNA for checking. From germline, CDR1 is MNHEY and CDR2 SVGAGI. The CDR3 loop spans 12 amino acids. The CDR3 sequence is CASRDRGETQYF.

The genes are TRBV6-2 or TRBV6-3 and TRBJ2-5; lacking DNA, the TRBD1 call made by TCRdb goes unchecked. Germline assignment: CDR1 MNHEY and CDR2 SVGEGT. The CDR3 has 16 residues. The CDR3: CASSLWTGQAEETQYF.

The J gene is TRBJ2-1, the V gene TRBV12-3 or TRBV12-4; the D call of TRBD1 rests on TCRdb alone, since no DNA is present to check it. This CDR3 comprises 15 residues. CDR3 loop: CASSFRRGAGNEQFF.

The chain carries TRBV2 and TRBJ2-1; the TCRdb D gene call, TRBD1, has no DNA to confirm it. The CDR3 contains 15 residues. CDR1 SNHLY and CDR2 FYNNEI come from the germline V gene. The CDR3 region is CATPGRTGRLHEQFF.

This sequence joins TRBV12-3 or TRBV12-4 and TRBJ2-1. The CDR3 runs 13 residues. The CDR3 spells CASSVLLGKEQFF.

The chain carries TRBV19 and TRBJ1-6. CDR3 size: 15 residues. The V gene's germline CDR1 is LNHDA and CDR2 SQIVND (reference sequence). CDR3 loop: CATTDAGTYNSPLHF.

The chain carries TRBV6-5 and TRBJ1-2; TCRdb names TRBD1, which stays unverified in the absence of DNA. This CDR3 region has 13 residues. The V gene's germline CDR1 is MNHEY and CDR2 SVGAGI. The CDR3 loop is CASSYSPGFSYTF.

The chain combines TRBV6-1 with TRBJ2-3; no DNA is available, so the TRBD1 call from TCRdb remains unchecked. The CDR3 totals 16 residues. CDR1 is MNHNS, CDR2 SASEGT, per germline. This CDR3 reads CASSAHPSTGFDTQYF.

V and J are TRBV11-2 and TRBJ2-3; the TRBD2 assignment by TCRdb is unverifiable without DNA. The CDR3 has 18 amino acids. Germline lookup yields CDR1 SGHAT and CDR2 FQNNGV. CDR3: CASSRAPRTSGSTDTQYF.

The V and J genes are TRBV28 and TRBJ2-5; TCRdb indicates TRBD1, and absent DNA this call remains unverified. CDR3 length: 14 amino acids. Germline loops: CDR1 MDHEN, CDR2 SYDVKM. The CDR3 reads CASSTWTPQETQYF.

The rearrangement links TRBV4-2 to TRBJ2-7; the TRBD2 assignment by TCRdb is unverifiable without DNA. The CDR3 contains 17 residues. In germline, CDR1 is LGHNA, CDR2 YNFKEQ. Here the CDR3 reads CASSQTAGTASSYEQYF.

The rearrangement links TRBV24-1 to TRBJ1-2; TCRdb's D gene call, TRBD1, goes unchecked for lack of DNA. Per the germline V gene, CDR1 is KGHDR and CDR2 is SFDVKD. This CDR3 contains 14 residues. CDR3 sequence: CATSDPGQGYGYTF.

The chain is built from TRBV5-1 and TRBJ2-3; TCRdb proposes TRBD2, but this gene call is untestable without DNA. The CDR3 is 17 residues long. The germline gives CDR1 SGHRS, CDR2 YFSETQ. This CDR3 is CASSLGQGLHSTDTQYF.

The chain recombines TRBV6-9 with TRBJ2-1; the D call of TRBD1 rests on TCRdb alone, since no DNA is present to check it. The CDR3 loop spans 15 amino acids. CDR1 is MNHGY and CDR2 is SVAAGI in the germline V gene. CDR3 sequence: CASSYYFRAYNEQFF.

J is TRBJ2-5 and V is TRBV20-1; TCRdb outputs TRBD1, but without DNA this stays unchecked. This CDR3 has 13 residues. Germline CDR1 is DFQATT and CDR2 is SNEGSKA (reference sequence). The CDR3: CSASVGWGLAQYF.

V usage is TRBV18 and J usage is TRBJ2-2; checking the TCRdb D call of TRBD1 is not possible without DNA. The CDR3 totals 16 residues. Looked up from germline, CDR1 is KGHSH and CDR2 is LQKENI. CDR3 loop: CASSPPAGGRTGELFF.

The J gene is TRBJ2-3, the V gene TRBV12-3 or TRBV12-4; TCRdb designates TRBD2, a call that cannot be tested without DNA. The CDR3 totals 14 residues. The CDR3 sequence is CASSFGGDTDTQYF.

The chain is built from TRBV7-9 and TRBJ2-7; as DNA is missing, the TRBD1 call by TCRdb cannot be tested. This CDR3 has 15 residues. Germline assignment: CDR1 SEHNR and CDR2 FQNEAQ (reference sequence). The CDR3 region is CASSKDRVKSYEQYF. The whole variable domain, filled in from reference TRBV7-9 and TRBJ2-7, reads DTGVSQNPRHKITKRGQNVTFRCDPISEHNRLYWYRQTLGQGPEFLTYFQNEAQLEKSRLLSDRFSAERPKGSFSTLEIQRTEQGDSAMYLCASSKDRVKSYEQYFGPGTRLTVT.

The CDR3 is CASSLASGGNQETQYF. The chain combines TRBV11-2 with TRBJ2-5; the D call of TRBD2 rests on TCRdb alone, since no DNA is present to check it. Germline CDR1 reads SGHAT; CDR2 reads FQNNGV. CDR3 length equals 16 residues.

This CDR3 reads CSASRLGRADTQYF. The rearrangement uses TRBV20-1 and TRBJ2-3; the TCRdb D gene call, TRBD2, has no DNA to confirm it. The CDR3 spans 14 residues. Germline values: CDR1 DFQATT, CDR2 SNEGSKA (reference sequence).

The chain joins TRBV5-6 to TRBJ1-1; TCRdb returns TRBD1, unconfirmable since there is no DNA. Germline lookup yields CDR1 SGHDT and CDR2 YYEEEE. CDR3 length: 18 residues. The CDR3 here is CASSLAWGARKLSESAFF.

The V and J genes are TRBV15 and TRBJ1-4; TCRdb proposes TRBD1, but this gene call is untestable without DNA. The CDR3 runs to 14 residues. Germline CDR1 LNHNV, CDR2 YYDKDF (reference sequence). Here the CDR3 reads CATSTRDTNEKLFF.

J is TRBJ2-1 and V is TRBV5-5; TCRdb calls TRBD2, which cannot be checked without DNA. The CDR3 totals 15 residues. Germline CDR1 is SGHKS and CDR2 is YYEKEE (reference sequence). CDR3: CASSFLAGVLSEQFF.

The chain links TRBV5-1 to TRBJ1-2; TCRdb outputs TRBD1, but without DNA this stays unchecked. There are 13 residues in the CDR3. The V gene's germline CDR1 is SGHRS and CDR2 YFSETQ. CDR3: CASSLIVGDGYTF.

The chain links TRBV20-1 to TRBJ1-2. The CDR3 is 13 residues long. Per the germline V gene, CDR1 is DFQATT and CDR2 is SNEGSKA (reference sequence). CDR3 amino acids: CSAITDLSYGYTF.

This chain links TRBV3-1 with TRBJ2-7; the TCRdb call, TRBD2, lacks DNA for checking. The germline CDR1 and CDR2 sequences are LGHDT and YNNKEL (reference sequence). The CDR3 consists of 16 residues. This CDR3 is CASIHSSGGRRYEQYF.